The 28 T cell receptor beta chains below all came from one sample that was sequenced in a study of CD8 T cells in Susac syndrome. RNA totalling roughly 0.5 to 1 ug underwent reverse transcription with random hexamers. MiXCR was run by TCRdb on the immunoSEQ multiplex PCR reads, yielding one entry per CDR3 protein. This table holds roughly 200,000 distinct CDR3 sequences, approximately 95% found once. The source material was CD4+ T cells from PBMCs. Receptors were obtained from a human donor in good health.

The rearrangement joins TRBV2 to TRBJ1-5; D possibly corresponds to TRBD1 (5 bases). The V and J ends lost 8 bases and 0 bases respectively, with 14 bases between them. CDR1 SNHLY and CDR2 FYNNEI come from the germline V gene. The CDR3 extends over 15 amino acids. As DNA, the CDR3 is TGTGCCAGCGCCTTCGGGGGGGATAGCAATCAGCCCCAGCATTTT. Translating gives CASAFGGDSNQPQHF.

The chain carries TRBV28 and TRBJ2-1, with D possibly matching TRBD2 (5 bases). This CDR3 is built from 12 residues. Germline V CDR1 and CDR2: MDHEN, SYDVKM. Deletions cut 3 bases from V and 12 bases from J, with 12 bases between. CDR3 sequence (DNA): TGTGCCAGCAGTTTGAATCGGGGTTGGCAGTTCTTC. It specifies CASSLNRGWQFF. Based on the CDR3 plus reference TRBV28 and TRBJ2-1, the full variable domain is DVKVTQSSRYLVKRTGEKVFLECVQDMDHENMFWYRQDPGLGLRLIYFSYDVKMKEKGDIPEGYSVSREKKERFSLILESASTNQTSMYLCASSLNRGWQFFGPGTRLTVL.

This chain uses TRBV5-1 with TRBJ1-1, with D uncertain. Germline CDR1 reads SGHRS; CDR2 reads YFSETQ. Trimming cost V 6 bases and J 2 bases, with 8 bases left between them. The CDR3 totals 12 residues. The CDR3 region is CASTGENTEAFF. Here the CDR3 DNA reads TGCGCCAGCACCGGAGAAAACACTGAAGCTTTCTTT.

The rearrangement links TRBV20-1 to TRBJ2-5; no firm D call. V shed 3 bases and J shed 2 bases, with 7 bases lying between them. The V gene's germline CDR1 is DFQATT and CDR2 SNEGSKA (reference sequence). The CDR3 covers 12 residues. The CDR3 loop reads CSASGQQETQYF. Here the CDR3 DNA reads TGCAGTGCTAGCGGGCAGCAAGAGACCCAGTACTTC.

The V and J genes are TRBV5-4 and TRBJ1-6; 10 bases map to TRBD1. The CDR3 has 14 amino acids. V shed 4 bases, J shed 9 bases, and the junction held 4 bases outside the gene matches. The germline gives CDR1 SGHNT, CDR2 YYREEE (reference sequence). The CDR3 sequence: CASSRDRGSSPLHF. The CDR3 DNA sequence: TGTGCCAGCAGCCGGGACAGGGGTAGTTCACCCCTCCACTTT.

The J gene is TRBJ1-5, the V gene TRBV29-1, with 10 bases lining up with TRBD1. There are 14 residues in the CDR3. Trimming removed 6 bases from V and 4 bases from J; junction bases left unmatched: 6. Germline V lookup: CDR1 SQVTM, CDR2 ANQGSEA. CDR3 loop: CSVLDRGSNQPQHF. The CDR3 DNA reads as TGCAGCGTATTGGACAGGGGGTCGAATCAGCCCCAGCATTTT.

The CDR3 reads CASSLEGPGEAFF. CDR3 in DNA: TGCGCCAGCAGCTTGGAAGGCCCCGGTGAAGCTTTCTTT. This rearrangement joins TRBV5-1 to TRBJ1-1; D uncertain. V lost 0 bases, J lost 7 bases, and 10 bases lay in between. Germline CDR1 SGHRS, CDR2 YFSETQ. The CDR3 runs 13 residues.

The chain is built from TRBV20-1 and TRBJ1-1; D is unresolved. Germline lookup yields CDR1 DFQATT and CDR2 SNEGSKA (reference sequence). The CDR3 contains 13 residues. Trimming removed 5 bases from V and 3 bases from J, with 13 bases in between. Here the CDR3 reads CSAPSRADTEAFF. The CDR3 DNA reads TGCAGTGCTCCCTCCCGGGCGGACACTGAAGCTTTCTTT.

J is TRBJ1-2 and V is TRBV12-3 or TRBV12-4; 9 bases agree with TRBD1. J was trimmed by 6 bases and V by 5 bases; bases with no gene match: 7. This CDR3 is built from 14 residues. The chain's CDR3 is CASSETGTGHGYTF. The CDR3 DNA sequence: TGTGCCAGCAGTGAAACCGGGACAGGGCATGGCTACACCTTC.

J is TRBJ1-2 and V is TRBV20-1; D is uncertain. The germline V gene has CDR1 DFQATT and CDR2 SNEGSKA (reference sequence). This CDR3 spans 12 amino acids. Trimming pared 5 bases from V and 3 bases from J, leaving 10 bases between. The CDR3 reads CSAQQSDYGYTF. In nucleotides, the CDR3 is TGCAGTGCTCAACAGAGCGACTATGGCTACACCTTC.

This chain connects TRBV6-6 to TRBJ1-5; 7 nucleotides align to TRBD1. The germline V gene encodes CDR1 MNHNY and CDR2 SVGAGI (reference sequence). The ends lost 5 bases at V and 1 base at J; junction bases unmatched: 2. This CDR3 comprises 14 residues. The CDR3 bases are TGTGCCAGCAGTAAGGGGGCGAGCAATCAGCCCCAGCATTTT. This codes for CASSKGASNQPQHF.

This clonotype was counted once. V usage is TRBV6-6 and J usage is TRBJ1-2; no clear D gene. Germline values: CDR1 MNHNY, CDR2 SVGAGI (reference sequence). The CDR3 runs 16 residues. Between the trimmed V and J ends, which lost 0 bases and 3 bases, there was a span of 14 bases. CDR3 region: CASSYSWEGLDYGYTF. The CDR3 DNA reads as TGTGCCAGCAGTTACTCCTGGGAAGGTCTTGACTATGGCTACACCTTC.

The chain recombines TRBV7-9 with TRBJ2-3; TRBD2 aligns across 9 bases. The CDR3 is made up of 16 amino acids. The V and J ends lost 5 bases and 2 bases, in that order; junction bases with no gene match: 8. Germline loops: CDR1 SEHNR, CDR2 FQNEAQ (reference sequence). CDR3 loop: CASSSYSGGNTDTQYF. The CDR3 bases are TGTGCCAGCAGCAGCTACAGCGGGGGGAACACAGATACGCAGTATTTT.

The chain joins TRBV29-1 to TRBJ1-1; 7 nucleotides line up with TRBD1. This CDR3 is 14 amino acids long. V gave up 4 bases and J gave up 4 bases; unmatched junction bases: 9. Germline assignment: CDR1 SQVTM and CDR2 ANQGSEA. CDR3 bases: TGCAGCGTTGTCGACGGGGCAGGGGGCACTGAAGCTTTCTTT. It translates to CSVVDGAGGTEAFF.

This rearrangement joins TRBV6-2 or TRBV6-3 to TRBJ2-1; D is undetermined. The CDR3 has 12 residues. Trimming stripped 7 bases from V and 0 bases from J, with 4 bases between. Germline-derived CDR1 and CDR2 are MNHEY and SVGEGT. CDR3 DNA sequence: TGTGCCAGCAAAAGCTCCTACAATGAGCAGTTCTTC. Amino acids: CASKSSYNEQFF.

V and J are TRBV27 and TRBJ2-7, with D hard to call. Trimming removed 10 bases at V and 2 bases at J, with 15 bases between. Germline V gene lookup returns CDR1 MNHEY and CDR2 SMNVEV (reference sequence). The CDR3 length is 13 residues. CDR3 amino acids: CATSRVGPYEQYF. CDR3 in DNA: TGTGCCACTAGTCGGGTTGGCCCCTACGAGCAGTACTTC.

The chain links TRBV2 to TRBJ1-5; D gene uncertain. The CDR3 is 15 residues long. Germline lookup yields CDR1 SNHLY and CDR2 FYNNEI. Trimming left V 2 bases short and J 7 bases short, with 15 bases between. CDR3 sequence reads: CASSESVSVTQPQHF. CDR3 bases: TGTGCCAGCAGTGAATCGGTCAGTGTAACACAGCCCCAGCATTTT.

This rearrangement joins TRBV20-1 to TRBJ2-1; 7 nucleotides align to TRBD2. This CDR3 spans 15 amino acids. J gave up 4 bases and V 6 bases, and 12 bases lay outside the gene matches. The V gene's germline CDR1 is DFQATT and CDR2 SNEGSKA (reference sequence). CDR3 nucleotide sequence: TGCAGTGCCCCTAACGCGGGAGTAGCATACAATGAGCAGTTCTTC. It translates to CSAPNAGVAYNEQFF.

The chain uses TRBV5-4 and TRBJ2-7; perhaps TRBD2 as D (6 bases). From germline, CDR1 is SGHNT and CDR2 YYREEE (reference sequence). The CDR3 consists of 12 residues. Trimming pared 7 bases from V and 7 bases from J, leaving 15 bases between. This CDR3 is CASSTGLREQYF. In nucleotides, the CDR3 is TGTGCCAGCTCTACAGGACTACGGGAGCAGTACTTC.

This rearrangement joins TRBV3-1 to TRBJ1-5; D unresolved. The CDR3 is 12 amino acids. Deletions cut 3 bases from V and 7 bases from J, with 7 bases between. Germline V lookup: CDR1 LGHDT, CDR2 YNNKEL (reference sequence). The CDR3 is CASSHAGQPQHF. For the CDR3, the DNA is TGTGCCAGCAGCCACGCGGGCCAGCCCCAGCATTTT. The entire variable domain, with the rest obtained from reference TRBV3-1 and TRBJ1-5, is as follows: DTAVSQTPKYLVTQMGNDKSIKCEQNLGHDTMYWYKQDSKKFLKIMFSYNNKELIINETVPNRFSPKSPDKAHLNLHINSLELGDSAVYFCASSHAGQPQHFGDGTRLSIL.

This clonotype has just one count. DNA of the CDR3: TGCAGCGTTTGGACTAGCGTTGCAGATACGCAGTATTTT. This translates into CSVWTSVADTQYF. V gene TRBV29-1 combines with J gene TRBJ2-3; the match to TRBD2 covers 9 bases. CDR1 is SQVTM, CDR2 ANQGSEA, per germline. This CDR3 region has 13 residues. V dropped 5 bases and J dropped 4; count of bases not matched to a gene: 4.

This clonotype was observed a handful of times. The chain couples TRBV7-2 to TRBJ1-6; 11 bases agree with TRBD1. Trimming removed 0 bases from V and 9 bases from J; junction bases left unmatched: 7. The CDR3 consists of 17 residues. The germline gives CDR1 SGHTA, CDR2 FQGNSA. The CDR3 region is CASSLATTGTGGSPLHF. In DNA, the CDR3 is TGTGCCAGCAGCTTAGCGACTACCGGGACAGGGGGTTCACCCCTCCACTTT.

The chain uses TRBV30 and TRBJ1-1; possible D gene TRBD1, 5 bases. The CDR3 runs to 13 residues. V was cut by 4 bases and J by 4 bases, with 13 bases left in between. Germline CDR1 GTSNPN, CDR2 SVGIG (reference sequence). CDR3 DNA: TGTGCCTGGAACCCCCGCGGGGGCACTGAAGCTTTCTTT. It translates to CAWNPRGGTEAFF.

The genes are TRBV9 and TRBJ2-5; tentatively, D is TRBD2 (6 bases). V was clipped by 1 base and J by 5 bases, with 9 bases between them. CDR1 and CDR2 (germline): SGDLS, YYNGEE. CDR3 size: 13 residues. CDR3 coding DNA: TGTGCCAGCAGCGTATTGGGGAGGGAGACCCAGTACTTC. As protein: CASSVLGRETQYF.

This rearrangement joins TRBV29-1 to TRBJ1-1; D uncertain. V was cut by 4 bases and J by 10 bases, with 10 bases left in between. Germline-derived CDR1 and CDR2 are SQVTM and ANQGSEA. The CDR3 consists of 10 residues. CDR3 nucleotide sequence: TGCAGCGTTGGCGAGAAGTTAGCTTTCTTT. Translated, it gives CSVGEKLAFF. Using reference TRBV29-1 and TRBJ1-1 for the parts outside the CDR3, the full variable domain is SAVISQKPSRDICQRGTSLTIQCQVDSQVTMMFWYRQQPGQSLTLIATANQGSEATYESGFVIDKFPISRPNLTFSTLTVSNMSPEDSSIYLCSVGEKLAFFGQGTRLTVV.

The rearrangement uses TRBV29-1 and TRBJ2-1, with 8 bases lining up with TRBD2. The germline V gene has CDR1 SQVTM and CDR2 ANQGSEA. Losses at the gene ends were 4 bases for V and 9 bases for J; bases not matched to a gene: 17. The CDR3 covers 16 residues. This CDR3 reads CSVGTRRSGRTGEQFF. The DNA for the CDR3 is TGCAGCGTTGGGACCCGACGGAGCGGGAGAACTGGTGAGCAGTTCTTC.

This chain joins TRBV29-1 and TRBJ1-1, with 8 bases fitting TRBD1. The CDR3 contains 13 residues. After removal of 7 bases from V and 3 bases from J, the junction contained 7 bases not matched to a gene. CDR1 is SQVTM, CDR2 ANQGSEA, per germline. The CDR3 protein is CSGQDRGYTEAFF. The DNA for the CDR3 is TGCAGCGGGCAAGACAGGGGATACACTGAAGCTTTCTTT. Filled out from reference TRBV29-1 and TRBJ1-1, the complete variable domain reads SAVISQKPSRDICQRGTSLTIQCQVDSQVTMMFWYRQQPGQSLTLIATANQGSEATYESGFVIDKFPISRPNLTFSTLTVSNMSPEDSSIYLCSGQDRGYTEAFFGQGTRLTVV.

This chain links TRBV11-2 with TRBJ1-2, with D perhaps matching TRBD1 (6 bases). CDR3 size: 15 residues. Germline CDR1 is SGHAT and CDR2 is FQNNGV. V was trimmed by 4 bases and J by 2 bases, leaving 14 bases between them. CDR3: CASSSHREVNYGYTF. The CDR3 DNA reads as TGTGCCAGCAGCTCGCACAGGGAAGTAAACTATGGCTACACCTTC.